The 2 T cell receptor beta chains below come from one sample, sequenced in a study of T cell changes during pregnancy in multiple sclerosis. Clones were sequenced by immunoSEQ multiplex PCR, and TCRdb holds only the in-frame ones, with some missing. The sample yields some 80,000 clones, 94% seen once. Material: CD4+ T cells from peripheral blood mononuclear cells, obtained after pregnancy. The receptors here all came from a female donor with multiple sclerosis, enrolled in a pregnancy study.

The chain carries TRBV18 and TRBJ2-2; 8 bases line up with TRBD1. Germline V lookup: CDR1 KGHSH, CDR2 LQKENI. This CDR3 contains 18 residues. Trimming cost V 1 base and J 1 base; bases outside gene matches: 8. Written as DNA, the CDR3 is TGTGCCAGCTCACCACTCCCCGGACAGGGACGGAACACCGGGGAGCTGTTTTTT. Translation: CASSPLPGQGRNTGELFF.

About this clone itself: A read error may produce the germline difference seen at one junction end. This CDR3 is CASTEQIRETQYF. The CDR3 DNA reads as TGTGCCAGCACTGAACAAATCCGGGAGACCCAGTACTTC. The V and J genes are TRBV2 and TRBJ2-5; D unresolved. Per the germline V gene, CDR1 is SNHLY and CDR2 is FYNNEI. CDR3 length: 13 amino acids.